The sequence of this TCR beta chain was determined in a study of metastatic and nonmetastatic thyroid tumors. This clone is deemed medium-sized. Germline V gives CDR1 DFQATT, CDR2 SNEGSKA (reference sequence). The CDR3 extends over 15 amino acids. Unmatched junction bases numbered 5, after V lost 0 bases and J lost 2 bases. TCRdb reprocessed the PCR reads using MiXCR. The sample records roughly 30,000 clones, approximately 17% being singletons. There were no patients who had received any treatment before thyroid surgery. Material for sequencing was blood. The V call is TRBV20-1, the J call TRBJ2-7, with 9 bases fitting TRBD1. This sequence was found in a female donor with papillary thyroid cancer or a benign thyroid nodule (not recorded which). Some clones in this sample may be carry-over from other donors' samples. The CDR3 protein is CSAREQGAYTYEQYF. Written as DNA, the CDR3 is TGCAGTGCTAGAGAACAGGGGGCCTACACCTACGAGCAGTACTTC.